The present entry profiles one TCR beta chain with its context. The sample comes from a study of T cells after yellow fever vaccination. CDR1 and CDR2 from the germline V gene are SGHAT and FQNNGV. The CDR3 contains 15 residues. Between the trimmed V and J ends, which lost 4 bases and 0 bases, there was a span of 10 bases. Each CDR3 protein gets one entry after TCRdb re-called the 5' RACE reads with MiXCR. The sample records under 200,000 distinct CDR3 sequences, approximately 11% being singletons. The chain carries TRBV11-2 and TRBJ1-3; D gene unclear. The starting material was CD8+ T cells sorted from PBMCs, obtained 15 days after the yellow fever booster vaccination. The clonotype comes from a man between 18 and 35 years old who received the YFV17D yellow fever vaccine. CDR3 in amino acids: CASSSPDNSGNTIYF. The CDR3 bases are TGTGCCAGCAGCTCCCCTGATAACTCTGGAAACACCATATATTTT.